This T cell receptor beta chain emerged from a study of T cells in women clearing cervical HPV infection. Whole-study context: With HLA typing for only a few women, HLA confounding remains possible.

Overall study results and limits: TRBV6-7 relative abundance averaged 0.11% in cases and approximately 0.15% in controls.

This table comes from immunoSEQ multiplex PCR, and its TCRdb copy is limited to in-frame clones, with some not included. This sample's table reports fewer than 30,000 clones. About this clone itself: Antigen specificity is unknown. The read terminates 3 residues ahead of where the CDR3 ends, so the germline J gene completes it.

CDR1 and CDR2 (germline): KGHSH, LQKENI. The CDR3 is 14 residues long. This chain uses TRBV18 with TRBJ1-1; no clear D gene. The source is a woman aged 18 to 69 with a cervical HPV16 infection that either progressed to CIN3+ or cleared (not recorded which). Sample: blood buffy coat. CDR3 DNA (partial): TGTGCCAGCTCACTGGCTAGCGGCCCCTACGAG. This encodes CASSLASGPYE. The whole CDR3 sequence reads CASSLASGPYEAFF.